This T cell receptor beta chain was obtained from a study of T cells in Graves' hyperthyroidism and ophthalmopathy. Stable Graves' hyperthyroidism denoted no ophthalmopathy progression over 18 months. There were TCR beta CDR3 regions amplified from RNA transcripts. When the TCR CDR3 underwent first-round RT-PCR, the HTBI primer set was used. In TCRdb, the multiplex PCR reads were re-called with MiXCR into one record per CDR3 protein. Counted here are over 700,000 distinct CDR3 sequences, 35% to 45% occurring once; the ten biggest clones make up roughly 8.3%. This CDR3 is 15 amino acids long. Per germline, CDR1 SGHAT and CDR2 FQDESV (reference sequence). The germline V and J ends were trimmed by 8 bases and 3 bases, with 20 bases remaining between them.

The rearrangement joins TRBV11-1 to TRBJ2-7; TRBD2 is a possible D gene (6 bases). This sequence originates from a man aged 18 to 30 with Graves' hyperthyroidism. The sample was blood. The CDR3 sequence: CASLLEGSRSYEQYF. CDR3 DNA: TGTGCCAGCCTCCTGGAGGGCAGCCGGAGCTACGAGCAGTACTTC.